This TCR beta chain was recorded in a study of blood T cell repertoires in COVID-19. Turning to the study itself: Sites in the United States, Italy and Spain provided acute and convalescent COVID-19 samples. In each case, the material was cDNA or gDNA derived from T cells, B-cell-depleted T cells, or PBMCs.

In the original processing: Nucleated cell number was recorded as an estimate derived from reference gene primer amplification. Repertoires were generated with immunoSEQ multiplex PCR, while TCRdb's copy carries only in-frame clones and drops some. The DNA gave D and trimming, while V, J and clone size come from that table. The data show 98,000 or so clones, about four fifths seen once. With 5 bases removed from V and 7 bases from J, the gap between germline ends came to 21 bases. This CDR3 is 16 amino acids long. Looked up from germline, CDR1 is SEHNR and CDR2 is FQNEAQ (reference sequence). The receptor comes from a woman between 65 and 79 years old with acute or convalescent COVID-19. Input material: peripheral blood. The chain uses TRBV7-9 and TRBJ2-1, with D possibly matching TRBD1 (5 bases). The CDR3 region has the DNA TGTGCCAGCAGCGACCTCGTAACAGGATCGTCTAATGAGCAGTTCTTC. Its translation: CASSDLVTGSSNEQFF.